Listed below are T cell receptor beta chains from one sample, sequenced in a study of CXCR3-negative and CXCR3-positive naive CD8 T cells. TCRdb reprocessed the 5' RACE reads, with one entry per CDR3 protein and no DNA. The sample includes approximately 74,000 distinct CDR3 sequences. The sample comprised naive CXCR3- CD8+ T cells from blood. The receptors derive from a human donor in good health. Some clones in this sample may be carry-over from other donors' samples. Both conserved end residues are part of each CDR3.

CDR3aa,v_gene,j_gene
CASQHRGFPYEQYF,TRBV11-3,TRBJ2-7
CASSLMGNPTDTQYF,TRBV7-3,TRBJ2-3
CASSSLRDRDVLRSPLHF,TRBV28,TRBJ1-6
CASSLQGENTEAFF,TRBV7-3,TRBJ1-1
CASSQGDEQFF,TRBV4-1,TRBJ2-1
CASSPVANVLTF,TRBV6-6,TRBJ2-6
CASSVGTRIDEQYF,TRBV9,TRBJ2-7
CASSPDGGNAYNSPLHF,TRBV4-1,TRBJ1-6
CASSLEVNTEAFF,TRBV7-7,TRBJ1-1
CASSLVGSEQYF,TRBV11-2,TRBJ2-7
CASSPGGSQETQYF,TRBV3-1,TRBJ2-5
CATSDFGNTGELFF,TRBV24-1,TRBJ2-2
CASSLRDGQPQHF,TRBV7-3,TRBJ1-5
CASSLYRGGSSYEQYF,TRBV13,TRBJ2-7
CASGTAYEQYF,TRBV19,TRBJ2-7
CSVDGLNTEAFF,TRBV29-1,TRBJ1-1
CASSEDRVKAGTGELFF,TRBV5-5,TRBJ2-2
CSYSPGGLADYEQYF,TRBV20-1,TRBJ2-7
CSVPTGTGANEQFF,TRBV29-1,TRBJ2-1
CASSSDNYEQYF,TRBV6-2/TRBV6-3,TRBJ2-7
CASSPRVTRVTSSNQPQHF,TRBV5-8,TRBJ1-5
CASSLSLSGRTYEQYF,TRBV5-1,TRBJ2-7